A single sample is the source of the 17 T cell receptor beta chains below, sequenced in a study of cytomegalovirus exposure and HLA in healthy donors. PCR primers comprised 60 Vbeta and 13 Jbeta primers. Clones were read by immunoSEQ multiplex PCR, and TCRdb kept only the in-frame ones, dropping some. The table lists 200,000 to 250,000 clones, around four fifths of them singletons. The sample taken for sequencing was PBMCs. These receptors all stem from a woman aged 55-69 years in good health and CMV-seropositive.

This clone was found a few times. The chain is built from TRBV6-1 and TRBJ1-4; 8 bases agree with TRBD1. CDR3 size: 14 residues. CDR1 is MNHNS, CDR2 SASEGT, per germline. The V and J ends lost 6 bases and 2 bases, in that order; junction bases with no gene match: 2. CDR3 amino acids: CASRQGETNEKLFF. DNA of the CDR3: TGTGCCAGCAGACAGGGGGAGACTAATGAAAAACTGTTTTTT.

This chain uses TRBV5-1 with TRBJ1-2; D not resolved. Germline loops: CDR1 SGHRS, CDR2 YFSETQ. Trimming pared 2 bases from V and 6 bases from J, leaving 11 bases between. The CDR3 sequence is 13 residues long. The CDR3, as DNA: TGCGCCAGCAGCTTTGTTCTCGGGGATGGCTACACCTTC. It is translated as CASSFVLGDGYTF.

This clone was observed once. The rearrangement uses TRBV5-1 and TRBJ1-1; 9 bases fit TRBD1. Germline V lookup: CDR1 SGHRS, CDR2 YFSETQ. This CDR3 region has 16 residues. Trimming took 3 bases from V and 5 from J; bases not matched to a gene: 11. The CDR3 loop reads CASSSGTGNGETEAFF. CDR3 DNA sequence: TGCGCCAGCAGCTCCGGGACAGGGAATGGAGAAACTGAAGCTTTCTTT.

This chain joins TRBV5-1 and TRBJ2-7; D not resolved. The CDR3 runs to 12 residues. CDR1 and CDR2 from the germline V gene are SGHRS and YFSETQ. Deletions cut 5 bases from V and 3 bases from J, with 9 bases between. CDR3 nucleotides: TGCGCCAGCAGTCAAAATTTCTACGAGCAGTACTTC. Its protein is CASSQNFYEQYF.

This clone was found a few times. V is TRBV11-2 and J is TRBJ2-2; tentative D call: TRBD1 (5 bases). V dropped 3 bases and J dropped 1 base, with 12 bases sitting between them. The germline V gene has CDR1 SGHAT and CDR2 FQNNGV. This CDR3 is 16 amino acids long. The CDR3 DNA is TGTGCCAGCAGCTTTCGGTTTACAGGGAACACCGGGGAGCTGTTTTTT. It yields the protein CASSFRFTGNTGELFF.

This clone was observed once. The rearrangement links TRBV6-6 to TRBJ1-5; 9 nucleotides match TRBD1. In germline, CDR1 is MNHNY, CDR2 SVGAGI (reference sequence). This CDR3 has 16 amino acids. The J segment lost 6 bases and the V segment lost 0 bases, leaving 6 bases of the junction unmatched. The CDR3 sequence is CASSYSTGGGGQPQHF. The CDR3 DNA reads TGTGCCAGCAGTTACTCGACAGGGGGAGGGGGTCAGCCCCAGCATTTT.

The J gene is TRBJ2-7, the V gene TRBV28; D is undetermined. The germline gives CDR1 MDHEN, CDR2 SYDVKM. Trimming removed 5 bases from V and 1 base from J, with 6 bases in between. The CDR3 contains 12 residues. CDR3 DNA: TGTGCCAGCAGTAGCAATTCCTACGAGCAGTACTTC. Protein product: CASSSNSYEQYF.

The J gene is TRBJ1-5, the V gene TRBV7-9; possible D gene TRBD1, 6 bases. CDR1 is SEHNR, CDR2 FQNEAQ, per germline (reference sequence). This CDR3 has 16 residues. The germline V and J ends were trimmed by 5 bases and 2 bases, with 16 bases remaining between them. This chain's CDR3 is CASSPGQGRGNQPQHF. CDR3 DNA: TGTGCCAGCAGCCCGGGACAAGGAAGGGGCAATCAGCCCCAGCATTTT. Using reference TRBV7-9 and TRBJ1-5 for the parts outside the CDR3, the full variable domain is DTGVSQNPRHKITKRGQNVTFRCDPISEHNRLYWYRQTLGQGPEFLTYFQNEAQLEKSRLLSDRFSAERPKGSFSTLEIQRTEQGDSAMYLCASSPGQGRGNQPQHFGDGTRLSIL.

The table lists this clone with a count of one. Other nucleotide sequences from this sample produce the same CDR3. This chain uses TRBV19 with TRBJ2-1; D uncertain. In germline, CDR1 is LNHDA, CDR2 SQIVND (reference sequence). Trimming removed 4 bases from V and 1 base from J, with 8 bases in between. This CDR3 spans 14 amino acids. The DNA of the CDR3 is TGTGCCAGTAGTACCGGAGAGTCCTACAATGAGCAGTTCTTC. It is translated as CASSTGESYNEQFF.

The sample holds one count of this clone. The V gene is TRBV7-9, the J gene TRBJ1-6, with TRBD1 identical over 8 bases. The CDR3 has 15 residues. Germline V gene sequence: CDR1 SEHNR, CDR2 FQNEAQ (reference sequence). J lost 11 bases, V lost 3 bases, and 9 bases had no gene match. The CDR3, as DNA: TGTGCCAGCAGCTTTTGGAGACAGGGGAGCGCACCCCTCCACTTT. This gives the protein CASSFWRQGSAPLHF.

The chain employs TRBV19 and TRBJ2-5, with D possibly TRBD2 on 5 matching bases. Germline V gives CDR1 LNHDA, CDR2 SQIVND (reference sequence). The CDR3 is 13 amino acids. V lost 4 bases and J lost 7, with 13 bases in between. DNA of the CDR3: TGTGCCAGTAGTAAGCAGCTTCGGGGGACCCAGTACTTC. It is translated as CASSKQLRGTQYF.

The chain has TRBV7-6 and TRBJ2-1, with 8 bases lining up with TRBD2. Trimming at V came to 0 bases and at J to 3 bases, leaving 7 bases not matched to a gene. The CDR3 totals 17 residues. From germline, CDR1 is SGHVS and CDR2 FNYEAQ. CDR3 residues: CASSLASAGVLYNEQFF. CDR3 nucleotide sequence: TGTGCCAGCAGCTTAGCCTCAGCGGGAGTGCTCTACAATGAGCAGTTCTTC.

This CDR3 reads CAWSNPGVAGPHRNTQYF. The DNA for the CDR3 is TGTGCCTGGAGCAACCCTGGAGTTGCCGGCCCTCACAGGAATACGCAGTATTTT. V is TRBV30 and J is TRBJ2-3, with TRBD1 as a possible D gene (5 bases). Germline V gives CDR1 GTSNPN, CDR2 SVGIG (reference sequence). The CDR3 sequence is 18 residues long. V shed 3 bases and J shed 7 bases, with 29 bases lying between them.

This rearrangement joins TRBV5-1 to TRBJ2-7; the D gene is possibly TRBD2 (5 bases). This CDR3 spans 12 amino acids. V was trimmed by 2 bases and J by 5 bases, leaving 8 bases between them. The germline gives CDR1 SGHRS, CDR2 YFSETQ. CDR3 in amino acids: CASSFKGDEQYF. In DNA, the CDR3 is TGCGCCAGCAGCTTTAAGGGAGACGAGCAGTACTTC.

This clone was seen a handful of times. This specimen includes other DNA sequences encoding the same CDR3. The chain combines TRBV6-5 with TRBJ2-1; tentative D call: TRBD1 (5 bases). V was pared by 5 bases and J by 7 bases, with 6 bases between. CDR1 is MNHEY and CDR2 is SVGAGI in the germline V gene. The CDR3 spans 11 residues. CDR3 sequence: CASSQGNEQFF. CDR3 bases: TGTGCCAGCAGTCAGGGAAATGAGCAGTTCTTC.

The rearrangement links TRBV19 to TRBJ2-7; the match to TRBD2 covers 8 bases. CDR1 is LNHDA, CDR2 SQIVND, per germline (reference sequence). V was clipped by 6 bases and J by 0 bases; unmatched bases: 1. The CDR3 totals 13 residues. The CDR3 DNA is TGTGCCAGTAGCCGGGGGGGCTCCTACGAGCAGTACTTC. It is translated as CASSRGGSYEQYF.

This chain uses TRBV6-1 with TRBJ2-5, with 8 positions matching TRBD1. Germline V gene sequence: CDR1 MNHNS, CDR2 SASEGT. The junction had 7 bases not matched to a gene; V was cut back by 5 bases and J by 5 bases. The CDR3 loop spans 14 amino acids. CDR3 amino acids: CASSWTGLSETQYF. Written as DNA, the CDR3 is TGTGCCAGCAGTTGGACAGGGTTGAGTGAGACCCAGTACTTC.